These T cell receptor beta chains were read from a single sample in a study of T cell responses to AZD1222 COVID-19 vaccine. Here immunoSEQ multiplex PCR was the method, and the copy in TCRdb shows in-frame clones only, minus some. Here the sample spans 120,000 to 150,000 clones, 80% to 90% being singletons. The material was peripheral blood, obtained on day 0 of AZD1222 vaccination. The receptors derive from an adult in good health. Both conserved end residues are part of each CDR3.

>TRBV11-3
CASNKRSGGTGELFF
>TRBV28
CASSLWNVQDNQPQHF
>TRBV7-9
CASSPTPVGKLFF
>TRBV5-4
CASSFGREQYF
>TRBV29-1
CSVLMQGQIYEQYF
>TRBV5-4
CASSLAWDNEQFF
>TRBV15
CATSTRQGSNEKLFF
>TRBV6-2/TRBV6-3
CASSYSESMNTEAFF
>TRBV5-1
CASSWSGRGTDTQYF
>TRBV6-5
CASSYSWRGNTEAFF
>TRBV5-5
CASSLVYNEQFF
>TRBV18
CASSPKRQSTYTF
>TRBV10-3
CAISESMASIAESEAFF
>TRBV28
CASSPSPGVRETQYF
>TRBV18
CASSWDRNEKLFF
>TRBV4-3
CASSRTSILASNEKLFF
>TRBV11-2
CASSYTSGTYNEQFF
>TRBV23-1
CASSRPPDGNNEQFF
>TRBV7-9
CASTKNGGALKETQYF